These 2 T cell receptor beta chains were sequenced from one sample in a study of cytomegalovirus exposure and HLA in healthy donors. The PCR employed 60 Vbeta primers together with 13 Jbeta primers. Assay used: immunoSEQ multiplex PCR; TCRdb lists only in-frame clones, some missing. The sample contains 100,000 to 150,000 clones, roughly four fifths of which appear only once. The sample taken for sequencing was PBMCs. These receptors were obtained from a woman aged 45-59 years in good health and CMV-seronegative.

This clone showed up just once. The chain recombines TRBV6-6 with TRBJ1-2, with D unclear. Germline values: CDR1 MNHNY, CDR2 SVGAGI (reference sequence). This CDR3 spans 11 amino acids. The V end lost 6 bases, the J end lost 2 bases, and 4 bases lay between the germline ends. CDR3 amino acids: CASSENYGYTF. The CDR3 DNA reads as TGTGCCAGCAGCGAGAACTATGGCTACACCTTC.

The V call is TRBV5-1, the J call TRBJ2-1; D is unclear. The CDR3 is made up of 13 amino acids. The germline gives CDR1 SGHRS, CDR2 YFSETQ. Trimming left V 4 bases short and J 5 bases short, with 10 bases between. The CDR3 DNA reads TGCGCCAGCAGCCCCCTCTCGGACAATGAGCAGTTCTTC. Translating it yields CASSPLSDNEQFF.